This TCR beta chain was recorded in a study of CD8 T cells in ankylosing spondylitis (dated by TCRdb to 2016 to 2017). Broadly, across the study: The study profiled T cell receptor beta repertoires in healthy donors and ankylosing spondylitis patients to find disease-linked TCR variants. Peripheral blood samples were taken, and synovial fluid was additionally collected from ankylosing spondylitis patients. The full study cohort was made up of 20 to 25 ankylosing spondylitis patients and roughly 100 healthy donors. Overall results and qualifications from the work: In peripheral blood, the disease-linked clones were found at relatively low frequencies and had a CD8+ phenotype. The disease-linked clones were reported as significantly enriched in matched synovial fluid samples from ankylosing spondylitis patients. Some motif variants were previously reported in synovial fluid and blood of reactive arthritis patients, suggesting common disease-initiation mechanisms. Blood from ankylosing spondylitis patients appeared to be characterized by a TCR beta motif composed of under 10 highly homologous amino acid variants.

As for this clonotype: It lacks a known antigen. No much larger clone is present one base from it, and per-base qualities are unavailable.

The data were produced on an Illumina HiSeq 2500. TCR beta libraries were prepared by quantitative 5'-RACE with molecular barcodes. In the source study's methods: Disease-linked TCR variants were identified with a new computational method built on a probabilistic model of VDJ rearrangement. The raw public reads went through TCRdb reprocessing: fastp at Q25, MiXCR clone calling, in-frame beta chains kept. Rows are unified per CDR3 protein, each entry keeping the most common DNA and genes. TCRdb, rather than the study authors, made the V and J calls. For this sample the table gives about 390,000 distinct CDR3 sequences, of which about a fifth were detected only once. Roughly a sixth of the sample is in the top ten clones. CDR1 and CDR2, looked up from the germline V gene, are SGHVS and FQNEAQ. The V end loses 2 bases and the J end loses 4 bases, and a stretch of 14 bases separates them. The CDR3 runs 15 amino acids, cysteine and phenylalanine included. The only DNA kept is the CDR3, 45 bases in frame from the first base.

This sequence originates from a male donor with ankylosing spondylitis. This receptor chain uses TRBV7-8 and TRBJ1-1; possibly the D gene is TRBD1, per 6 matching bases. The sequenced sample was blood, either unsorted or a sorted T cell fraction (not recorded which). The nucleotide sequence is given as TGTGCCAGCAGCTTATTGGGAGGGGGGATCACTGAAGCTTTCTTT. Translated, this gives CASSLLGGGITEAFF.